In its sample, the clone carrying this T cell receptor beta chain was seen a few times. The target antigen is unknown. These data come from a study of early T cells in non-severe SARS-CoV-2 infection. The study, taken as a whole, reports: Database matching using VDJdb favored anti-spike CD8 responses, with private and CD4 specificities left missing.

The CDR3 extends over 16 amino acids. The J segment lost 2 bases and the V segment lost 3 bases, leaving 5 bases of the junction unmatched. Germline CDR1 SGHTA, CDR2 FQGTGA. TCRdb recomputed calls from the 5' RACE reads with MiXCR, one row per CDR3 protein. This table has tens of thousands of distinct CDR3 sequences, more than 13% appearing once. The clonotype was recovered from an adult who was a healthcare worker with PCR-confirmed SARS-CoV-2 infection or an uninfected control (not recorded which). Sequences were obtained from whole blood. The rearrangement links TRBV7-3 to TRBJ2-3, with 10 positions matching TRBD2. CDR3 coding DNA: TGTGCCAGCAGCTTTACACTAGCGGGGCCCACAGATACGCAGTATTTT. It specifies CASSFTLAGPTDTQYF. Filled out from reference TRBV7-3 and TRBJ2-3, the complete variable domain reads GAGVSQTPSNKVTEKGKYVELRCDPISGHTALYWYRQSLGQGPEFLIYFQGTGAADDSGLPNDRFFAVRPEGSVSTLKIQRTERGDSAVYLCASSFTLAGPTDTQYFGPGTRLTVL.